This TCR beta chain was sequenced for a study of cytomegalovirus exposure and HLA in healthy donors. Study-level information: Earlier sequencing of 150 million to 200 million T cells yielded 120 million or so unique TCR beta sequences. Study-wide results and caveats: The study flagged approximately 180 TCR beta chains as cytomegalovirus-associated. CMV serostatus alone was available as immune exposure information. Relative to the approximately 700-donor mean, N-insertions were reportedly fewer in an Asian-associated ancestry cluster in a later analysis.

The PCR made use of 60 Vbeta and 13 Jbeta primers. Libraries were prepared by immunoSEQ multiplex PCR; TCRdb keeps only in-frame clonotypes and omits some of them. The sample consists of over 200,000 clones, about 83% of them appearing once. Concerning this clone: Its antigen is currently unknown.

In germline, CDR1 is PRHDT, CDR2 FYEKMQ (reference sequence). The V segment lost 5 bases and the J segment 3 bases; nucleotides outside the gene matches: 6. The CDR3 runs 15 residues. This chain links TRBV13 with TRBJ2-2; 7 bases match TRBD2. Material for sequencing was PBMCs. This clonotype originated in a human donor in good health. In DNA form, the CDR3 reads TGTGCCAGCAGCAGGCGGGAGCACGACACCGGGGAGCTGTTTTTT. Translated: CASSRREHDTGELFF.